Listed below are T cell receptor beta chains from one sample, sequenced in a study of CD8 T cells in ankylosing spondylitis. MiXCR, run by TCRdb on the 5' RACE reads, gives a single entry per CDR3 protein. The table lists a few hundred thousand distinct CDR3 sequences, 7% to 9% of them singletons. Specimen: blood, either unsorted or a sorted T cell fraction (not recorded which). The origin of the receptors is a male donor with ankylosing spondylitis. CDR3s include the opening cysteine and the closing phenylalanine or tryptophan. D genes are given only for firm matches. Clone size is stated in some rows and not others, as once, few, many or a class when expanded.

>many|.|TRBJ2-2|TRBV29-1
CSVEDTGRGPGELFF
TGCAGCGTTGAAGATACGGGCAGGGGCCCCGGGGAGCTGTTTTTT
>.|TRBD2|TRBJ2-2|TRBV12-3/TRBV12-4
CASRQLPSGTGPLGELFF
TGTGCCAGCAGGCAACTTCCTAGCGGGACGGGCCCTTTAGGGGAGCTGTTTTTT
>many|TRBD1|TRBJ2-7|TRBV4-1
CASSQGWTGGYEQYF
TGCGCCAGCAGCCAAGGGTGGACAGGGGGATACGAGCAGTACTTC
>.|TRBD1|TRBJ2-6|TRBV7-3
CASSLRGLGQGLPGANVLTF
TGTGCCAGCAGCTTAAGGGGTCTGGGACAGGGGCTACCTGGGGCCAACGTCCTGACTTTC
>few|.|TRBJ2-7|TRBV11-2
CASSLVWGTKTHYEQYF
TGTGCCAGCAGCTTAGTATGGGGGACAAAAACTCACTACGAGCAGTACTTC
>.|.|TRBJ2-7|TRBV25-1
CASSRTGDEQYF
TGTGCCAGCAGTCGCACAGGCGACGAGCAGTACTTC
>few|TRBD1|TRBJ2-7|TRBV20-1
CSAEQGASSYEQYF
TGCAGTGCCGAACAGGGGGCAAGCTCCTACGAGCAGTACTTC
>few|.|TRBJ2-1|TRBV5-1
CASSFDNKALNEQFF
TGCGCCAGCAGCTTTGACAACAAGGCGCTCAATGAGCAGTTCTTC
>few|TRBD2|TRBJ2-5|TRBV5-1
CASSRWTSGSEETQYF
TGCGCCAGCAGCCGATGGACTAGCGGGAGCGAAGAGACCCAGTACTTC
>few|.|TRBJ1-3|TRBV18
CASSPDGARFSGNTIYF
TGTGCCAGCTCACCAGACGGGGCGCGTTTCTCTGGAAACACCATATATTTT
>.|.|TRBJ2-3|TRBV20-1
CSAPRTSLDTQYF
TGCAGTGCGCCTCGGACTTCGCTAGATACGCAGTATTTT
>few|.|TRBJ2-3|TRBV7-3
CASSLREGDTQYF
TGTGCCAGCAGCTTAAGAGAGGGAGATACGCAGTATTTT
>few|TRBD1|TRBJ2-6|TRBV2
CASSPRQGAGANVLTF
TGTGCCAGCAGTCCAAGACAGGGCGCGGGGGCCAACGTCCTGACTTTC
>many|.|TRBJ2-7|TRBV7-9
CASSRTTSYEQYF
TGTGCCAGCAGCCGGACTACCTCCTACGAGCAGTACTTC